This TCR beta chain was observed in a study of T cell responses to AZD1222 COVID-19 vaccine. Points from the study as a whole: Females outnumbered males among donors, who were mostly white British; clonal diversity was possibly underestimated. Among spike-specific TCRs, nearly half reportedly target unmutated variant regions. The study identified only a handful of AZD1222 recipients as seropositive at baseline.

As concerns this clone: Antigen specificity is unknown.

With 6 bases removed from V and 10 bases from J, the gap between germline ends came to 18 bases. The CDR3 spans 13 residues. The germline CDR1 and CDR2 sequences are SQVTM and ANQGSEA. Sequenced by immunoSEQ multiplex PCR; TCRdb stores in-frame clones only, minus some. Among some 180,000 clones listed, more than 85% were seen once. The sample was peripheral blood, taken 28 days after the second AZD1222 dose. This TCR was sampled from an adult who received the AZD1222 COVID-19 vaccine. This rearrangement joins TRBV29-1 to TRBJ1-4; a weak D match, TRBD1 (6 bases). The CDR3 DNA reads TGCAGCGTCCGGAGGGGGGACATTGGAAAACTGTTTTTT. Its protein is CSVRRGDIGKLFF.